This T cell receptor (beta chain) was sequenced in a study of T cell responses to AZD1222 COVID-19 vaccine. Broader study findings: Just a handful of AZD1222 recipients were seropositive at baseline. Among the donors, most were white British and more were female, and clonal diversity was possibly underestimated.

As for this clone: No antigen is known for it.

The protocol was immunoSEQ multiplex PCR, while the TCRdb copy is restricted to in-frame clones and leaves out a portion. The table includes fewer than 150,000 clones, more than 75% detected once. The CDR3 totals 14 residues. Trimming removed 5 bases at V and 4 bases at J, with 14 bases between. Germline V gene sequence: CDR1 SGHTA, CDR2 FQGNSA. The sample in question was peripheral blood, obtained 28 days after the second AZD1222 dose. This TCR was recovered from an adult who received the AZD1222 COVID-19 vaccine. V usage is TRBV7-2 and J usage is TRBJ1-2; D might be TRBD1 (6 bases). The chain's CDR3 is CASSPPTGFYGYTF. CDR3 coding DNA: TGTGCCAGCAGCCCCCCCACAGGGTTCTATGGCTACACCTTC.